The count of the clone carrying this TCR beta chain is one. Its antigen remains unidentified. Compared with germline, one end of the junction differs, possibly owing to a read error. This CDR3 region has 14 residues. The sample comes from a study of blood T cells in healthy people across ages. The wider study: The capture of about one barcoded beta molecule per two T cells was achieved by template switching. Study-level results: Diversity estimated from one million T cells was considered an underestimate. There was no known CMV status for donors, so expanded clonotype changes were possibly confounded.

Next came a second PCR, run for about 6 to 12 cycles, which used a sample-barcoded 5' primer along with a J-beta primer mix. TCRdb re-called the 5' RACE reads with MiXCR, one entry per CDR3 protein. Of 1,500,000 or so distinct CDR3 sequences listed, approximately 43% were seen once; the top ten hold under 5%. The amount of total RNA extracted per sample was at least 6 micrograms. The sequence was collected from a woman aged 18-30 years in good health. Input material: blood. The chain uses TRBV12-3 or TRBV12-4 and TRBJ1-6, with D possibly TRBD1 on 5 matching bases. The CDR3 sequence: CAGSTGTNNSPLHF. The DNA of the CDR3 is TGTGCCGGCAGCACCGGGACGAATAATTCACCCCTCCACTTT.